There are a few counts of the clone carrying this T cell receptor beta chain. These data originate in a study of cytomegalovirus exposure and HLA in healthy donors. The primer mix had 60 Vbeta and 13 Jbeta primers. Assay used: immunoSEQ multiplex PCR; TCRdb lists only in-frame clones, some missing. Of 150,000 to 200,000 clones in the sample, more than 75% were seen once. The CDR3 totals 14 residues. The V gene's germline CDR1 is SNHLY and CDR2 FYNNEI. The V and J ends lost 7 bases and 5 bases respectively, with 17 bases between them. The chain combines TRBV2 with TRBJ1-1, with TRBD1 as a possible D gene (6 bases). The clonotype was recovered from a girl between 10 and 17 years old in good health and CMV-seropositive. The sequenced sample consisted of PBMCs. CDR3 amino acids: CASTEWGRITEAFF. DNA of the CDR3: TGTGCCAGCACCGAGTGGGGGCGAATAACTGAAGCTTTCTTT.